A single TCR beta chain is shown here with its context. Its specific antigen is unknown. It has no much larger one-base neighbor in the sample; base qualities were not kept. This sample was included in a study of T cells in tuberculosis (dated by TCRdb to 2016 to 2019). Looking at the study overall: The study combined CD1B tetramers and high-throughput TCR immunosequencing to characterize T cells specific for the mycobacterial lipid antigen glucose monomycolate (GMM). With around 10 people per group, a South African clinical cohort compared IGRA-negative adolescents, IGRA-positive adolescents with latent tuberculosis, and adults with active tuberculosis.

Its CDR3 holds 14 amino acids, cysteine through phenylalanine. CDR3 DNA is the only sequence kept; it has 42 bases, read in frame from the first base. From V the trimming removes 3 bases and from J it removes 1 base, while the gene matches leave 2 bases of the junction unaccounted for. Via the germline V gene, CDR1 is ENHRY and CDR2 SYGVKD. The paper's findings and limits, for the study overall: A classifier using the diverse GMM-specific repertoire reached approximately 89% accuracy (AUROC around 0.9), compared with around 70% accuracy using GEM motif frequencies. Compared with IGRA-negative controls, TCR-alpha repertoires from active tuberculosis had smaller mean NN-distances to GMM-specific TCRs, which suggests clonal expansion of these TCRs. The smaller NN-distances were partly driven by shorter CDR3-alpha lengths in active tuberculosis patients, and the difference for TCR-beta did not reach statistical significance. Clinical samples were chosen by availability of cryopreserved specimens, and active tuberculosis cases were adults while controls were adolescents.

At study entry, adolescents were screened for latent tuberculosis infection using a tuberculin skin test and the QuantiFERON-TB GOLD In-Tube IGRA. Immunosequencing was performed on unsorted cryopreserved PBMC and covered approximately 100,000 T cells per clinical donor on average. Eleven high schools in the Worcester region of the Western Cape, South Africa, served as enrollment sites for adolescents aged 12 to 18 years. Some 10 M. tuberculosis-infected and approximately ten uninfected adolescents were selected with matching for age and sex. For the adolescents, PBMC were isolated by density centrifugation from freshly drawn heparinized blood and then cryopreserved. TCR libraries were generated with the immunoSEQ multiplex PCR assay, using TCR-beta and/or TCR-alpha/delta assays for each sample. The Illumina high-throughput platform was used to sequence the amplified TCR libraries. Per the authors' processing: Clustering and dimensionality reduction relied on pairwise TCRdist distances among GMM-specific receptors from T cells that were either sorted ex vivo or expanded in vitro. The score assigned to each clinical repertoire was mean NN-distance, meaning the average TCRdist to the nearest 10% of tetramer-positive reference sequences. GEM TCR motif frequency was calculated as the fraction of unique TCRs that matched known GEM sequences by V/J usage and CDR3 length. Linear discriminant analysis with leave-one-out cross-validation, implemented in scikit-learn, was used to classify active tuberculosis. Imported from immuneACCESS, the table was reduced by TCRdb to in-frame sequences with V and J called. These copies leave out some clones; in studies compared against another copy, an unresolved V gene accounts for under half, and the cause of the remainder is not known. V and J calls plus clone size are reproduced from that table; the DNA served to infer D and trimming. Present in this sample are about 34,000 clones, around 96% of which were seen just once. Roughly 6.2% of the sample is taken by the ten largest.

The receptor comes from a donor aged 10-35 years with latent tuberculosis or without tuberculosis infection. The material sequenced was PBMCs. The chain employs TRBV10-3 and TRBJ1-1; TRBD1 matches 7 bases in the middle. The nucleotide sequence is TGTGCCATCAGTGAAGGACAGGCGAACACTGAAGCTTTCTTT. The translation is CAISEGQANTEAFF.